One T cell receptor beta chain is described in this entry. As yet, its antigen is unknown. The length of the CDR3 is 15 residues. Germline CDR1 GTSNPN, CDR2 SVGIG (reference sequence). V lost 0 bases, J lost 4 bases, and 12 bases lay in between. The record originates from a study of CD8 T cells in Susac syndrome. General observations from the study: CD4+ T cell repertoires in Susac syndrome exhibited no evidence of clonal expansion.

RNA was extracted with the RNeasy kit, and a quantity of roughly 0.45 to 1 ug was reverse transcribed using random hexamers. Each CDR3 protein gets one entry after TCRdb re-called the immunoSEQ multiplex PCR reads with MiXCR. The sample lists some 190,000 distinct CDR3 sequences; around 93% were seen once. The chain links TRBV30 to TRBJ2-2, with D tentatively TRBD1 (5 bases). Sequenced material: CD4+ T cells from PBMCs. The receptor was derived from a human donor with Susac syndrome. CDR3 DNA: TGTGCCTGGAGTGTCATCCCCCAGGGCACCGGGGAGCTGTTTTTT. This sequence encodes CAWSVIPQGTGELFF.